These 5 T cell receptor beta chains share one sample of origin, sequenced in a study of neurological immune-mediated disorders. TCRdb independently ran MiXCR on the 5' RACE reads; one entry per CDR3 protein. The sample consists of 53,000 or so distinct CDR3 sequences, roughly 8% of them appearing once. The time point is: longitudinal time-point 3. The sample taken for sequencing was PBMCs. Every receptor here comes from a woman in her 40s in good health.

This clonotype has a count of ten or more. The rearrangement joins TRBV29-1 to TRBJ2-7; 10 bases agree with TRBD1. The ends lost 3 bases at V and 3 bases at J; junction bases unmatched: 5. Germline-derived CDR1 and CDR2 are SQVTM and ANQGSEA. The CDR3 runs to 14 residues. The CDR3 bases are TGCAGCGTTGAGGGACAGGGGACAATCTACGAGCAGTACTTC. Its protein is CSVEGQGTIYEQYF.

In its sample, this clonotype was seen many times. The chain combines TRBV7-6 with TRBJ2-7; D gene unclear. The CDR3 length is 12 residues. V lost 5 bases to trimming and J lost 4 bases, with 9 bases between them. Germline CDR1 reads SGHVS; CDR2 reads FNYEAQ. The CDR3: CASSLVGYEQYF. In nucleotides, the CDR3 is TGTGCCAGCAGCCTTGTGGGGTACGAGCAGTACTTC.

This clonotype was observed at least ten times. The chain joins TRBV20-1 to TRBJ2-7; TRBD2 matches at 7 bases. Germline CDR1 is DFQATT and CDR2 is SNEGSKA (reference sequence). The V gene end was trimmed by 6 bases and the J gene end by 3 bases; junction bases not matched to a gene: 8. The CDR3 consists of 13 residues. The CDR3 is CSAPGLDDYEQYF. The CDR3 DNA sequence: TGCAGTGCCCCAGGACTAGATGACTACGAGCAGTACTTC.

This clonotype has more than one count but fewer than ten. This chain uses TRBV3-1 with TRBJ1-1; D not certain. CDR1 is LGHDT and CDR2 is YNNKEL in the germline V gene (reference sequence). The CDR3 length is 14 residues. Trimming took 1 base from V and 1 from J, leaving 7 bases between them. The CDR3 nucleotides read TGTGCCAGCAGCCAAGGTACACCGAACACTGAAGCTTTCTTT. Translating it yields CASSQGTPNTEAFF. Based on the CDR3 plus reference TRBV3-1 and TRBJ1-1, the full variable domain is DTAVSQTPKYLVTQMGNDKSIKCEQNLGHDTMYWYKQDSKKFLKIMFSYNNKELIINETVPNRFSPKSPDKAHLNLHINSLELGDSAVYFCASSQGTPNTEAFFGQGTRLTVV.

The chain links TRBV19 to TRBJ2-7; D gene ambiguous. The ends were cut back, 5 bases at V and 3 bases at J, with 14 bases in the middle. Germline loops: CDR1 LNHDA, CDR2 SQIVND (reference sequence). This CDR3 has 14 amino acids. CDR3 nucleotides: TGTGCCAGTAGTTGGTCGGAGCCTAACTACGAGCAGTACTTC. Protein: CASSWSEPNYEQYF. The variable domain in full, with the rest retrieved from reference TRBV19 and TRBJ2-7, is DGGITQSPKYLFRKEGQNVTLSCEQNLNHDAMYWYRQDPGQGLRLIYYSQIVNDFQKGDIAEGYSVSREKKESFPLTVTSAQKNPTAFYLCASSWSEPNYEQYFGPGTRLTVT.